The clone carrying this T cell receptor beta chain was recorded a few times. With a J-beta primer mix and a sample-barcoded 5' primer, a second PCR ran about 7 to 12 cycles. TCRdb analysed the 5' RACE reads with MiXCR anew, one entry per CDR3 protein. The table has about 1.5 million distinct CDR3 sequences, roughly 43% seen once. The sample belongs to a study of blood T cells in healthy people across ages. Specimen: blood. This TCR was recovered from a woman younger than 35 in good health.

As DNA, the CDR3 is TGCAGTGCTCCTTGGGGCTATGAGCAGTTCTTC. Translating gives CSAPWGYEQFF. The rearrangement uses TRBV20-1 and TRBJ2-1; D is perhaps TRBD1 (5 bases). The CDR3 has 11 residues. Germline CDR1 is DFQATT and CDR2 is SNEGSKA (reference sequence). V gave up 5 bases and J gave up 8 bases, with 10 bases separating them.